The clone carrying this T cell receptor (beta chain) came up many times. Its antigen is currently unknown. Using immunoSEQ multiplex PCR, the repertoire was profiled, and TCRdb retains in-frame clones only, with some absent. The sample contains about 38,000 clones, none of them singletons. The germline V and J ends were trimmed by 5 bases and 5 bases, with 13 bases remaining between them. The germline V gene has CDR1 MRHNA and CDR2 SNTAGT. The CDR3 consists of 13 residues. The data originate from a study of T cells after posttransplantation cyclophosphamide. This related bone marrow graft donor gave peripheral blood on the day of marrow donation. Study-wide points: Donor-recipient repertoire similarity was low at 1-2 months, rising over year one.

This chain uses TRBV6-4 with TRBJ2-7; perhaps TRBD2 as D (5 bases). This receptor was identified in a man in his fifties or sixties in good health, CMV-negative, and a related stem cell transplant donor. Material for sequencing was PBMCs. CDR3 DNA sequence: TGTGCCAGCAGTTACGGGGTACTCCACGAGCAGTACTTC. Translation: CASSYGVLHEQYF.